One sample yielded the 5 T cell receptor beta chains listed below, sequenced in a study of Ad26.COV2.S vaccination and SARS-CoV-2 variants. Treatment denoted: about 20 received Ad26.COV2.S at low or high dose, single or two shots; a few received placebo; per-sample allocation not given. Following the first vaccine or placebo injection, samples were taken on day 63. TCRdb's table, derived via immunoSEQ multiplex PCR, lists solely in-frame clones and lacks some. This table has about 400,000 clones, around nine tenths appearing once. Sequences were derived from peripheral blood, sampled in a trial of Ad26.COV2.S vaccine versus placebo. These TCRs come from a person aged 18-65 years who received the Ad26.COV2.S COVID-19 vaccine or a placebo.

This chain joins TRBV4-3 and TRBJ1-1; no clear D gene. The V end was cut by 0 bases, the J end by 6 bases, with 11 bases between. The germline V gene encodes CDR1 LGHNA and CDR2 YSLEER. The CDR3 totals 14 residues. The CDR3 loop is CASSQDIGTSEAFF. The CDR3, as DNA: TGCGCCAGCAGCCAAGATATCGGAACATCTGAAGCTTTCTTT.

This clone was observed many times. The chain is built from TRBV4-1 and TRBJ1-5; 12 nucleotides line up with TRBD1. This CDR3 is built from 17 residues. Unmatched junction bases numbered 6, after V lost 0 bases and J lost 6 bases. Germline V CDR1 and CDR2: MGHRA, YSYEKL. CDR3 in DNA: TGCGCCAGCAGCCAAGATGGGGGGACAGGGGGCTTTCAGCCCCAGCATTTT. As protein: CASSQDGGTGGFQPQHF.

The gene calls are TRBV28 and TRBJ2-7; D not resolved. From germline, CDR1 is MDHEN and CDR2 SYDVKM. The V end lost 5 bases, the J end lost 5 bases, and 13 bases lay between the germline ends. The CDR3 covers 13 residues. CDR3 in amino acids: CASSPIRAHEQYF. In DNA form, the CDR3 reads TGTGCCAGCAGTCCCATTAGGGCCCACGAGCAGTACTTC.

The gene calls are TRBV18 and TRBJ2-1, with 9 bases fitting TRBD1. V was clipped by 5 bases and J by 0 bases; unmatched bases: 11. The CDR3 has 18 residues. Germline CDR1 and CDR2: KGHSH and LQKENI. The CDR3 DNA follows: TGTGCCAGCTCAGCCTTGGGACAGGGCCTTAGCTCCTACAATGAGCAGTTCTTC. This sequence encodes CASSALGQGLSSYNEQFF.

This chain uses TRBV11-3 with TRBJ2-3; tentative D call: TRBD2 (6 bases). Germline loops: CDR1 SGHNT, CDR2 YENEEA. The V end was cut by 4 bases, the J end by 0 bases, with 8 bases between. The CDR3 totals 14 residues. CDR3 nucleotides: TGTGCCAGCAGCTGGGGAGGTAGCACAGATACGCAGTATTTT. Protein product: CASSWGGSTDTQYF.